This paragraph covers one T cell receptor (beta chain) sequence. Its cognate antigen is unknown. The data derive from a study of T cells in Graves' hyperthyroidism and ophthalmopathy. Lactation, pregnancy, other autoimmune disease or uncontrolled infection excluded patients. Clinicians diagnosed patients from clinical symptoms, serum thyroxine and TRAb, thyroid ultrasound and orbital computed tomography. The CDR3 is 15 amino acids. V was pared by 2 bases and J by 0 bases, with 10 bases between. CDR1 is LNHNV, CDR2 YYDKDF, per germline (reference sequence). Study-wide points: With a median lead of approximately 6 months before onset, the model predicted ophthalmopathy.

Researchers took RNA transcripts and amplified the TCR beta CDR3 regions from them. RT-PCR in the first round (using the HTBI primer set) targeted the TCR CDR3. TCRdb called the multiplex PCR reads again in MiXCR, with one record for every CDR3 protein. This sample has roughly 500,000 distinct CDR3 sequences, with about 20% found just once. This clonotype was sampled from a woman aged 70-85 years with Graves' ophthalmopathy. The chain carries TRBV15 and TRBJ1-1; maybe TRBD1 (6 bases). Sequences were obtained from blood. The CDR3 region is CATSRSTGMNTEAFF. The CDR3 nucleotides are TGTGCCACCAGCAGATCCACAGGGATGAACACTGAAGCTTTCTTT.